This TCR beta chain was recorded in a study of blood T cell repertoires in COVID-19. Across the whole study: Sources were T cells, B-cell-depleted T cells, or PBMCs; the material itself was cDNA or gDNA.

Per the original data handling: It was from reference gene primer amplification that nucleated cell counts were estimated. Measured with immunoSEQ multiplex PCR; TCRdb has only the in-frame clones, and not every one. V and J calls and clone size come straight from that table; D and trimming were deduced from the DNA. The data hold around 250,000 clones, with around 84% observed a single time. The sequence came from a woman between 35 and 50 years old who had recovered from COVID-19. Material: peripheral blood.

CDR3 bases: TGTGCCAGCAGCTTGGGACTAGCGGGGGACTACGAGCAGTACTTC. This translates into CASSLGLAGDYEQYF. The chain carries TRBV5-6 and TRBJ2-7, with 12 bases lining up with TRBD2. The germline V gene has CDR1 SGHDT and CDR2 YYEEEE. The CDR3 is 15 amino acids. Unmatched junction bases numbered 1, after V lost 0 bases and J lost 3 bases.